Following are 17 T cell receptor beta chains from one sample sequenced in a study of CD8 T cells in Susac syndrome (dated by TCRdb to about 2019). The receptor library was made with the immunoSEQ multiplex PCR assay. RNA was extracted using the RNeasy kit, and about 0.45 to 1 microgram was reverse transcribed with random hexamers. TCRdb's own reprocessing of the public reads used fastp at Q25 and MiXCR and kept productive beta chains. Records with the same CDR3 protein are collapsed into one entry carrying the most frequent genes and DNA. A total of 120,000 or so distinct CDR3 sequences appear in this sample, around 94% of them only once. Jointly, the top ten make up about 0.09% of the sample. The material sequenced was CD4+ T cells from PBMCs. All receptors derive from a human donor with multiple sclerosis.

The chain joins TRBV5-1 to TRBJ2-7; TRBD1 aligns across 7 bases. From germline, CDR1 is SGHRS and CDR2 YFSETQ. The CDR3 loop spans 15 amino acids. The junction had 11 bases not matched to a gene; V was cut back by 5 bases and J by 3 bases. The CDR3 region is CASRPRDSPSYEQYF. In DNA, the CDR3 is TGCGCCAGCAGGCCCCGGGACAGCCCTAGCTACGAGCAGTACTTC.

The gene calls are TRBV5-8 and TRBJ2-5; no clear D. V lost 2 bases and J 5 bases, leaving 7 bases between the germline ends. The CDR3 is 12 amino acids. CDR1 and CDR2 from the germline V gene are SGHTS and YDEGEE. In DNA form, the CDR3 reads TGTGCCAGCAGCTTTGTCTCGGAGACCCAGTACTTC. Its protein is CASSFVSETQYF. The whole variable domain, filled in from reference TRBV5-8 and TRBJ2-5, reads EAGVTQSPTHLIKTRGQQATLRCSPISGHTSVYWYQQALGLGLQFLLWYDEGEERNRGNFPPRFSGRQFPNYSSELNVNALELEDSALYLCASSFVSETQYFGPGTRLLVL.

This rearrangement joins TRBV27 to TRBJ1-1, with 12 bases aligning to TRBD1. In germline, CDR1 is MNHEY, CDR2 SMNVEV (reference sequence). The ends lost 4 bases at V and 6 bases at J; junction bases unmatched: 6. This CDR3 is built from 15 residues. CDR3 bases: TGTGCCAGCAGTTCCCCGGGACAGGGGGCCTCTGAAGCTTTCTTT. Translated: CASSSPGQGASEAFF.

DNA of the CDR3: TGCGCCAGCAGCTGGACTAGCGGGGGGACCACAGATACGCAGTATTTT. This sequence encodes CASSWTSGGTTDTQYF. The chain links TRBV5-1 to TRBJ2-3; TRBD2 aligns across 14 bases. The CDR3 is made up of 16 amino acids. Germline V gives CDR1 SGHRS, CDR2 YFSETQ. The trim removed 3 bases at V and 2 bases at J, leaving 2 bases unmatched.

This chain links TRBV4-3 with TRBJ1-5, with D uncertain. Trimming removed 1 base from V and 5 bases from J, with 6 bases in between. The CDR3 extends over 13 amino acids. Germline CDR1 is LGHNA and CDR2 is YSLEER. CDR3 nucleotide sequence: TGCGCCAGCAGCCAAGGCCAAGATCAGCCCCAGCATTTT. Its protein product is CASSQGQDQPQHF.

The rearrangement uses TRBV3-1 and TRBJ2-3, with D tentatively TRBD1 or TRBD2 (5 bases each). The CDR3 runs 17 residues. The ends were cut back, 0 bases at V and 3 bases at J, with 16 bases in the middle. CDR1 is LGHDT and CDR2 is YNNKEL in the germline V gene (reference sequence). The CDR3 DNA reads TGTGCCAGCAGCCAAGAATTTGGGGGTCGGATGACAGATACGCAGTATTTT. Protein: CASSQEFGGRMTDTQYF.

This chain links TRBV29-1 with TRBJ1-2, with D possibly TRBD1 on 6 matching bases. Germline V gives CDR1 SQVTM, CDR2 ANQGSEA. Trimming took 6 bases from V and 6 from J, leaving 17 bases between them. This CDR3 is 13 amino acids long. The CDR3 nucleotides are TGCAGCGTCACAGGGTTGCTAGGGGATGGCTACACCTTC. It translates to CSVTGLLGDGYTF.

This chain uses TRBV20-1 with TRBJ2-1; D gene unclear. CDR3 length: 13 amino acids. Germline V lookup: CDR1 DFQATT, CDR2 SNEGSKA (reference sequence). V was shortened by 6 bases and J by 3 bases, with 12 bases between the two germline ends. The CDR3 loop is CSALRLRYNEQFF. In nucleotides, the CDR3 is TGCAGTGCATTACGACTCCGCTACAATGAGCAGTTCTTC.

The chain couples TRBV13 to TRBJ1-1; D remains ambiguous. Germline V gene sequence: CDR1 PRHDT, CDR2 FYEKMQ (reference sequence). Trimming pared 4 bases from V and 0 bases from J, leaving 15 bases between. This CDR3 spans 16 amino acids. In DNA, the CDR3 is TGTGCCAGCAGCTCTGAACTGGAGGTCATGAACACTGAAGCTTTCTTT. Amino acid sequence: CASSSELEVMNTEAFF.

J is TRBJ2-7 and V is TRBV23-1, with D possibly matching TRBD2 (5 bases). TRBV23-1 is an ORF; its function is uncertain. The CDR3 spans 17 residues. V was shortened by 4 bases and J by 3 bases, with 22 bases between the two germline ends. The CDR3 sequence: CASSRPLTRVGLYEQYF. The CDR3 DNA follows: TGCGCCAGCAGTCGCCCCTTAACGCGGGTAGGGCTCTACGAGCAGTACTTC.

The chain is built from TRBV18 and TRBJ1-3, with 7 bases identical to TRBD1. The J segment lost 0 bases and the V segment lost 3 bases, leaving 2 bases of the junction unmatched. This CDR3 contains 15 residues. Germline CDR1 reads KGHSH; CDR2 reads LQKENI. As DNA, the CDR3 is TGTGCCAGCTCACCGGGACAGAGCTCTGGAAACACCATATATTTT. Its protein product is CASSPGQSSGNTIYF. Supplemented by reference TRBV18 and TRBJ1-3, the full variable domain reads NAGVMQNPRHLVRRRGQEARLRCSPMKGHSHVYWYRQLPEEGLKFMVYLQKENIIDESGMPKERFSAEFPKEGPSILRIQQVVRGDSAAYFCASSPGQSSGNTIYFGEGSWLTVV.

The chain links TRBV5-4 to TRBJ2-3; D unresolved. V lost 4 bases and J 8 bases, leaving 14 bases between the germline ends. CDR3 length equals 13 residues. Germline V gene lookup returns CDR1 SGHNT and CDR2 YYREEE (reference sequence). The CDR3 loop is CASSPDGPGTQYF. DNA of the CDR3: TGTGCCAGCAGCCCTGACGGCCCGGGTACGCAGTATTTT. The full variable domain, its missing parts supplied by reference TRBV5-4 and TRBJ2-3, is ETGVTQSPTHLIKTRGQQVTLRCSSQSGHNTVSWYQQALGQGPQFIFQYYREEENGRGNFPPRFSGLQFPNYSSELNVNALELDDSALYLCASSPDGPGTQYFGPGTRLTVL.

J is TRBJ1-1 and V is TRBV7-3; D ambiguous. Germline assignment: CDR1 SGHTA and CDR2 FQGTGA. V was trimmed by 1 base and J by 1 base, leaving 10 bases between them. The CDR3 covers 15 residues. CDR3 DNA sequence: TGTGCCAGCAGCTTAAATGGGGTAGAGAACACTGAAGCTTTCTTT. It yields the protein CASSLNGVENTEAFF.

This chain joins TRBV10-3 and TRBJ1-1, with TRBD1 matching 8 bases. CDR1 is ENHRY and CDR2 is SYGVKD in the germline V gene. J lost 3 bases, V lost 6 bases, and 3 bases had no gene match. CDR3 size: 13 residues. The DNA for the CDR3 is TGTGCCATCAGCAAGACAGGGGACACTGAAGCTTTCTTT. It encodes CAISKTGDTEAFF.

The CDR3 DNA is TGCAGTGCTAGACCTCCCGCCGTCTACGAGCAGTACTTC. This sequence encodes CSARPPAVYEQYF. The chain links TRBV20-1 to TRBJ2-7; D gene ambiguous. Germline V CDR1 and CDR2: DFQATT, SNEGSKA (reference sequence). The CDR3 contains 13 residues. V lost 2 bases to trimming and J lost 3 bases, with 11 bases between them.

This clonotype was seen once. V is TRBV12-3 or TRBV12-4 and J is TRBJ2-3, with 13 bases lining up with TRBD2. V trimming: 1 base; J trimming: 1 base; junction bases outside the gene matches: 2. The CDR3 totals 17 residues. The CDR3 sequence is CASSLGLAGGRTDTQYF. Here the CDR3 DNA reads TGTGCCAGCAGTTTAGGACTAGCGGGGGGACGCACAGATACGCAGTATTTT.

V usage is TRBV29-1 and J usage is TRBJ1-1, with unresolved D. Germline values: CDR1 SQVTM, CDR2 ANQGSEA. Deletions cut 0 bases from V and 1 base from J, with 6 bases between. The CDR3 covers 13 residues. As DNA, the CDR3 is TGCAGCGTTGAAGAATCGGCGAACACTGAAGCTTTCTTT. Its protein is CSVEESANTEAFF.